This is a list of T cell receptor beta chains from one sample in a study of technical replicates of blood from a few donors. Measured with immunoSEQ multiplex PCR; TCRdb has only the in-frame clones, and not every one. The sample includes about 70,000 clones, almost 98% of them seen just once. The sample taken for sequencing was T cells isolated from PBMCs. The receptors were sampled from a human donor in good health. CDR3s include the opening cysteine and the closing phenylalanine or tryptophan. The D gene is left open where the match is weak. Not every row has a clone size; where given, it reads once, few, many or a size class.

NA | TRBJ1-1 | NA | TRBV18 | CASSPRITEDTEAFF | TGTGCCAGCTCACCTCGAATTACAGAAGACACTGAAGCTTTCTTT
NA | TRBJ2-7 | NA | TRBV7-8 | CASSLNRVDYEQYF | TGTGCCAGCAGCTTAAATCGAGTCGACTACGAGCAGTACTTC
TRBD2 | TRBJ2-5 | NA | TRBV6-4 | CASRQTSGRPQETQYF | TGTGCCAGCAGGCAGACTAGCGGGAGGCCCCAAGAGACCCAGTACTTC
TRBD2 | TRBJ2-2 | once | TRBV10-1 | CASSVQAGGVGELFF | TGCGCCAGCAGTGTTCAAGCGGGAGGAGTCGGGGAGCTGTTTTTT
TRBD1 | TRBJ2-7 | once | TRBV16 | CASSPDWDRVYEQYF | TGTGCCAGCAGTCCCGACTGGGACAGGGTTTACGAGCAGTACTTC
TRBD1 | TRBJ2-7 | NA | TRBV30 | CAWSGTGDYEQYF | TGTGCCTGGAGTGGGACAGGGGACTACGAGCAGTACTTC
NA | TRBJ2-5 | NA | TRBV6-5 | CASSPYSRQETQYF | TGTGCCAGCAGCCCTTACTCCCGCCAAGAGACCCAGTACTTC
TRBD1 | TRBJ1-2 | NA | TRBV28 | CASSLGGAGTGPYGYTF | TGTGCCAGCAGTTTAGGGGGGGCCGGGACAGGACCCTATGGCTACACCTTC
NA | TRBJ1-5 | NA | TRBV5-8 | CASSASPGNQPQHF | TGTGCCAGCAGCGCATCGCCAGGAAATCAGCCCCAGCATTTT
TRBD2 | TRBJ2-1 | NA | TRBV6-5 | CASSQGGNLYNEQFF | TGTGCCAGCAGCCAGGGAGGGAATCTCTACAATGAGCAGTTCTTC
NA | TRBJ1-2 | NA | TRBV30 | CAWSVRGKGYGYTF | TGTGCCTGGAGTGTCCGGGGAAAGGGCTATGGCTACACCTTC
NA | TRBJ2-3 | NA | TRBV28 | CASSEGGSDTQYF | TGTGCCAGCAGTGAAGGGGGTTCCGATACGCAGTATTTT
TRBD2 | TRBJ2-7 | once | TRBV6-1 | CASSETGLAGGPSSYEQYF | TGTGCCAGCAGTGAAACCGGTCTAGCGGGGGGACCGAGCTCCTACGAGCAGTACTTC
NA | TRBJ1-1 | NA | TRBV5-1 | CASSLKGFSTEAFF | TGCGCCAGCAGCTTGAAGGGGTTTAGCACTGAAGCTTTCTTT
TRBD1 | TRBJ1-4 | NA | TRBV7-9 | CASSLPGQGWEKLFF | TGTGCCAGCAGCTTACCGGGACAGGGATGGGAAAAACTGTTTTTT
TRBD2 | TRBJ2-2 | NA | TRBV10-3 | CAISGSRAGGKVAGELFF | TGTGCCATCAGTGGGTCGAGGGCGGGGGGAAAAGTTGCCGGGGAGCTGTTTTTT
NA | TRBJ1-1 | NA | TRBV5-1 | CASSFIGDTEAFF | TGCGCCAGCAGCTTCATAGGAGACACTGAAGCTTTCTTT
TRBD1 | TRBJ1-2 | NA | TRBV5-4 | CASSLDGQGGYTF | TGTGCCAGCAGCTTGGACGGACAGGGAGGCTACACCTTC
NA | TRBJ1-2 | NA | TRBV5-4 | CASTPLGQADYGYTF | TGTGCCAGCACCCCGTTGGGCCAGGCAGACTATGGCTACACCTTC
NA | TRBJ2-1 | NA | TRBV6-6 | CASSSKGRHNSEFF | TGTGCCAGCAGTTCCAAAGGGAGACACAACTCGGAGTTCTTC
TRBD1 | TRBJ1-2 | NA | TRBV25-1 | CASSDLGKGATNYGYTF | TGTGCCAGCAGTGATTTGGGGAAGGGGGCGACTAACTATGGCTACACCTTC
TRBD1 | TRBJ1-2 | NA | TRBV9 | CASSVGRDRVYGYTF | TGTGCCAGCAGCGTAGGGCGGGACAGGGTCTATGGCTACACCTTC
TRBD1 | TRBJ2-5 | NA | TRBV29-1 | CSVTFTGAETQYF | TGCAGCGTCACATTCACAGGGGCCGAGACCCAGTACTTC
TRBD2 | TRBJ2-1 | NA | TRBV5-4 | CASSPTGLAGPHNEQFF | TGTGCCAGCAGCCCCACTGGACTAGCGGGGCCACACAATGAGCAGTTCTTC
TRBD1 | TRBJ1-5 | NA | TRBV6-1 | CASSDRDRYQPQHF | TGTGCCAGCAGTGACAGGGACAGGTATCAGCCCCAGCATTTT
NA | TRBJ1-1 | NA | TRBV28 | CASSLFGRGADLNTEAFF | TGTGCCAGCAGTTTATTCGGTCGCGGGGCCGACCTGAACACTGAAGCTTTCTTT
NA | TRBJ2-1 | NA | TRBV6-1 | CASSEIREHGFF | TGTGCCAGCAGTGAAATTAGGGAGCACGGGTTCTTC
TRBD1 | TRBJ1-3 | NA | TRBV29-1 | CSVGTGSGNTIYF | TGCAGCGTCGGGACAGGGTCGGGAAACACCATATATTTT
NA | TRBJ2-7 | once | TRBV29-1 | CSVAGGTGMNEQYF | TGCAGCGTTGCGGGGGGGACAGGGATGAACGAGCAGTACTTC
TRBD1 | TRBJ1-4 | NA | TRBV5-1 | CASSPTGAGEKLFF | TGCGCCAGCAGCCCGACAGGGGCGGGTGAAAAACTGTTTTTT
NA | TRBJ1-1 | NA | TRBV18 | CASSPLSMNTEAFF | TGTGCCAGCTCACCTCTTAGTATGAACACTGAAGCTTTCTTT